This T cell receptor (beta chain) stems from a study of identical twins. Each CDR3 protein is one row after TCRdb ran MiXCR on the 5' RACE reads. The sample lists around 480,000 distinct CDR3 sequences; over 12% were seen once. Trimming took 6 bases from V and 12 from J; bases not matched to a gene: 17. The CDR3 contains 15 residues. This clonotype has just a few counts. These data also formed part of another study, on yellow fever vaccine responses in identical twins.

This sequence joins TRBV12-3 or TRBV12-4 and TRBJ2-1; 7 bases map to TRBD1. The sample comprised CD4+ T cells sorted from blood. The receptor was derived from a woman under 30 in good health. In DNA, the CDR3 is TGTGCCAGCAGCAGGGGGATCGGTGGAAAACTGTGGCAGTTCTTC. Translated, it gives CASSRGIGGKLWQFF.